These 4 T cell receptor beta chains came from one sample sequenced in a study of T cells after yellow fever vaccination. TCRdb independently ran MiXCR on the 5' RACE reads; one entry per CDR3 protein. Found here are 450,000 to 550,000 distinct CDR3 sequences, 15% to 20% of them singletons; the top ten hold around 15%. The sample was PBMCs, taken 15 days after the yellow fever booster vaccination. The receptors were sampled from a man aged 30-40 years who received the YFV17D yellow fever vaccine.

This clonotype was seen only a few times. This chain links TRBV5-1 with TRBJ1-3; D unclear. The V gene lost 0 bases and the J gene lost 0 bases, with 7 bases spanning the gap. Germline values: CDR1 SGHRS, CDR2 YFSETQ. The length of the CDR3 is 15 residues. CDR3 nucleotides: TGCGCCAGCAGCTTGGAGTACAGCTCTGGAAACACCATATATTTT. Translated: CASSLEYSSGNTIYF.

This clonotype occurred a few times. The V gene is TRBV25-1, the J gene TRBJ2-1; D may be TRBD2 (5 bases). CDR1 and CDR2 from the germline V gene are MGHDK and SYGVNS. V was trimmed by 5 bases and J by 3 bases, leaving 17 bases between them. This CDR3 is built from 16 residues. In DNA form, the CDR3 reads TGTGCCAGCAGTAAGTCCCGGGATCTACTCTACAATGAGCAGTTCTTC. It yields the protein CASSKSRDLLYNEQFF. The whole variable domain, filled in from reference TRBV25-1 and TRBJ2-1, reads EADIYQTPRYLVIGTGKKITLECSQTMGHDKMYWYQQDPGMELHLIHYSYGVNSTEKGDLSSESTVSRIRTEHFPLTLESARPSHTSQYLCASSKSRDLLYNEQFFGPGTRLTVL.

This clonotype was counted between two and nine times. This sequence joins TRBV15 and TRBJ2-1; D is unclear. Per germline, CDR1 LNHNV and CDR2 YYDKDF (reference sequence). Trimming pared 1 base from V and 8 bases from J, leaving 6 bases between. This CDR3 region has 12 residues. The DNA of the CDR3 is TGTGCCACCAGCAGAGTTAAGGATGAGCAGTTCTTC. Translation: CATSRVKDEQFF.

This clonotype showed up just a few times. V is TRBV25-1 and J is TRBJ2-2; no definite D call. The CDR3 runs to 15 residues. Per the germline V gene, CDR1 is MGHDK and CDR2 is SYGVNS. V shed 0 bases and J shed 3 bases, with 8 bases lying between them. CDR3 sequence: CASSEYSQDTGELFF. The DNA of the CDR3 is TGTGCCAGCAGTGAATATAGCCAGGACACCGGGGAGCTGTTTTTT.